This entry features one T cell receptor (beta chain) sequence. Treatment here: randomized to nivolumab then ipilimumab (arm A) or the reverse (arm B). Sorted cells were live CD3+CD8+, lacking CD19 and CD56, from PBMCs. The sample is drawn from a study of sequential checkpoint blockade in melanoma. Assay used: immunoSEQ multiplex PCR; TCRdb lists only in-frame clones, some missing. The profile shows 3,900 or so clones, about 60% of them singletons. In germline, CDR1 is MNHNY, CDR2 SVGAGI (reference sequence). The CDR3 has 13 residues. The V gene end was trimmed by 4 bases and the J gene end by 4 bases; junction bases not matched to a gene: 4.

This material consisted of CD8+ T cells sorted from blood (inferred from file names), taken from a patient given nivolumab and ipilimumab in sequence. This clonotype was sampled from a human donor with melanoma. The rearrangement joins TRBV6-6 to TRBJ2-7; TRBD1 aligns across 7 bases. CDR3 amino acids: CASSLGQVYEQYF. DNA of the CDR3: TGTGCCAGCAGTTTAGGACAGGTATACGAGCAGTACTTC.